This is a list of T cell receptor beta chains from one sample in a study of early T cells in non-severe SARS-CoV-2 infection. Each CDR3 protein gets one entry after TCRdb re-called the 5' RACE reads with MiXCR. The sample holds more than 95,000 distinct CDR3 sequences, roughly 9.6% seen once. This specimen consisted of whole blood, obtained at baseline. The receptors were sampled from an adult who was a healthcare worker with PCR-confirmed SARS-CoV-2 infection or an uninfected control (not recorded which). The CDR3 runs from the conserved cysteine through the conserved F or W. The D gene is left open where the match is weak. Some rows have no size entry. The others give once, few or many, or a class for an expanded clone.

CDR3 protein: CASSSGSRGPYEQYF; CDR3 DNA: TGTGCCAGCAGCTCCGGGTCCAGGGGGCCCTACGAGCAGTACTTC; D gene: TRBD1; clone size: few; J gene: TRBJ2-7; V gene: TRBV5-4
CDR3 protein: CASSDPHEREVYNEQFF; CDR3 DNA: TGTGCCAGCAGTGACCCCCACGAGCGGGAGGTATACAATGAGCAGTTCTTC; D gene: TRBD2; clone size: many; J gene: TRBJ2-1; V gene: TRBV2
CDR3 protein: CASSLQQTNQPQHF; CDR3 DNA: TGTGCCAGCAGTCTGCAGCAAACCAATCAGCCCCAGCATTTT; D gene: .; clone size: few; J gene: TRBJ1-5; V gene: TRBV2
CDR3 protein: CASSYPPGTSTYEQFF; CDR3 DNA: TGTGCCAGCAGTTACCCCCCCGGGACTAGCACCTATGAGCAGTTCTTC; D gene: TRBD2; clone size: few; J gene: TRBJ2-1; V gene: TRBV6-6
CDR3 protein: CSARDRDNYGYTF; CDR3 DNA: TGCAGTGCTAGAGACAGGGATAACTATGGCTACACCTTC; D gene: .; clone size: many; J gene: TRBJ1-2; V gene: TRBV20-1
CDR3 protein: CASSSLPLQGNYNEQFF; CDR3 DNA: TGTGCCAGCAGCTCCCTTCCCCTACAGGGGAACTACAATGAGCAGTTCTTC; D gene: TRBD1; clone size: many; J gene: TRBJ2-1; V gene: TRBV7-6
CDR3 protein: CANRLADTQYF; CDR3 DNA: TGTGCCAACCGACTAGCGGATACGCAGTATTTT; D gene: TRBD2; clone size: few; J gene: TRBJ2-3; V gene: TRBV2
CDR3 protein: CASRISGLDGYTF; CDR3 DNA: TGTGCCAGCCGTATAAGTGGGTTAGATGGCTACACCTTC; D gene: .; clone size: few; J gene: TRBJ1-2; V gene: TRBV27
CDR3 protein: CSVPLWGGGNNEQFF; CDR3 DNA: TGCAGCGTTCCCCTATGGGGGGGCGGGAACAATGAGCAGTTCTTC; D gene: .; clone size: few; J gene: TRBJ2-1; V gene: TRBV29-1
CDR3 protein: CASSSGTPPVKTQYF; CDR3 DNA: TGTGCCAGCAGCTCCGGGACACCTCCTGTGAAGACCCAGTACTTC; D gene: .; clone size: many; J gene: TRBJ2-5; V gene: TRBV6-2/TRBV6-3
CDR3 protein: CASSQSQGGEQYF; CDR3 DNA: TGTGCCAGCAGCCAAAGCCAGGGGGGCGAGCAGTACTTC; D gene: .; clone size: .; J gene: TRBJ2-7; V gene: TRBV3-1
CDR3 protein: CAWDVRGNEAFF; CDR3 DNA: TGTGCCTGGGACGTGCGGGGGAATGAAGCTTTCTTT; D gene: .; clone size: few; J gene: TRBJ1-1; V gene: TRBV30
CDR3 protein: CASSWEHRNYGSKYNEQFF; CDR3 DNA: TGTGCCAGCAGTTGGGAGCACAGGAACTACGGGAGCAAATACAATGAGCAGTTCTTC; D gene: .; clone size: .; J gene: TRBJ2-1; V gene: TRBV12-3/TRBV12-4
CDR3 protein: CASTQGTNEQFF; CDR3 DNA: TGTGCCAGCACTCAGGGTACAAATGAGCAGTTCTTC; D gene: .; clone size: few; J gene: TRBJ2-1; V gene: TRBV12-3/TRBV12-4
CDR3 protein: CASSLWAGTEAFF; CDR3 DNA: TGTGCCAGCAGCTTATGGGCAGGCACTGAAGCTTTCTTT; D gene: .; clone size: .; J gene: TRBJ1-1; V gene: TRBV7-3
CDR3 protein: CASSLDPGSYEQYF; CDR3 DNA: TGTGCCAGCAGCTTAGATCCAGGCTCCTACGAGCAGTACTTC; D gene: .; clone size: few; J gene: TRBJ2-7; V gene: TRBV11-2
CDR3 protein: CAIRDRANSPLHF; CDR3 DNA: TGTGCCATCAGGGACAGGGCTAATTCACCCCTCCACTTT; D gene: TRBD1; clone size: few; J gene: TRBJ1-6; V gene: TRBV10-3
CDR3 protein: CASSLRQGVAGELFF; CDR3 DNA: TGTGCCAGCAGCTTACGGCAGGGGGTCGCCGGGGAGCTGTTTTTT; D gene: TRBD1; clone size: few; J gene: TRBJ2-2; V gene: TRBV7-2
CDR3 protein: CSPVGSGELFF; CDR3 DNA: TGCAGCCCGGTGGGGTCCGGGGAGCTGTTTTTT; D gene: .; clone size: many; J gene: TRBJ2-2; V gene: TRBV29-1
CDR3 protein: CATGPLNQPQHF; CDR3 DNA: TGTGCCACCGGACCTCTCAATCAGCCCCAGCATTTT; D gene: .; clone size: few; J gene: TRBJ1-5; V gene: TRBV10-3
CDR3 protein: CASSSTGTVSTDTQYF; CDR3 DNA: TGCGCCAGCAGCTCGACAGGGACGGTTAGCACAGATACGCAGTATTTT; D gene: TRBD1; clone size: many; J gene: TRBJ2-3; V gene: TRBV5-1
CDR3 protein: CASSKQGTRRDSPLHF; CDR3 DNA: TGTGCCAGCTCCAAACAGGGGACCCGGCGAGATTCACCCCTCCACTTT; D gene: TRBD1; clone size: .; J gene: TRBJ1-6; V gene: TRBV18
CDR3 protein: CSARDGQGETQYF; CDR3 DNA: TGCAGTGCTAGAGATGGGCAGGGGGAGACCCAGTACTTC; D gene: .; clone size: many; J gene: TRBJ2-5; V gene: TRBV20-1
CDR3 protein: CSAGDRGDYNEQFF; CDR3 DNA: TGCAGTGCTGGCGACAGGGGAGATTACAATGAGCAGTTCTTC; D gene: TRBD1; clone size: medium-sized; J gene: TRBJ2-1; V gene: TRBV20-1
CDR3 protein: CASSQVPTLSGNTIYF; CDR3 DNA: TGTGCCAGCAGCCAAGTTCCAACTCTCTCTGGAAACACCATATATTTT; D gene: .; clone size: .; J gene: TRBJ1-3; V gene: TRBV3-1
CDR3 protein: CASSLTSGINEQFF; CDR3 DNA: TGTGCCAGCAGTTTGACTAGCGGGATCAATGAGCAGTTCTTC; D gene: TRBD2; clone size: once; J gene: TRBJ2-1; V gene: TRBV2
CDR3 protein: CATSDRADNEQFF; CDR3 DNA: TGTGCCACCAGTGATAGGGCCGACAATGAGCAGTTCTTC; D gene: .; clone size: many; J gene: TRBJ2-1; V gene: TRBV24-1
CDR3 protein: CASSPTSGVYEQYF; CDR3 DNA: TGTGCCAGCAGCCCGACTAGCGGGGTTTACGAGCAGTACTTC; D gene: TRBD2; clone size: few; J gene: TRBJ2-7; V gene: TRBV3-1
CDR3 protein: CSVPRRSGINEQFF; CDR3 DNA: TGCAGCGTACCCCGAAGGTCTGGTATCAATGAGCAGTTCTTC; D gene: .; clone size: few; J gene: TRBJ2-1; V gene: TRBV20-1
CDR3 protein: CASSVQGIAQYF; CDR3 DNA: TGTGCCAGCAGTGTACAGGGAATAGCGCAGTATTTT; D gene: .; clone size: few; J gene: TRBJ2-3; V gene: TRBV2
CDR3 protein: CASSQALAYNEQFF; CDR3 DNA: TGTGCCAGCAGCCAAGCACTAGCCTACAATGAGCAGTTCTTC; D gene: .; clone size: many; J gene: TRBJ2-1; V gene: TRBV3-1
CDR3 protein: CASSRDRQTYNEQFF; CDR3 DNA: TGTGCCAGCAGCCGGGACAGGCAGACCTACAATGAGCAGTTCTTC; D gene: TRBD1; clone size: many; J gene: TRBJ2-1; V gene: TRBV13
CDR3 protein: CASSLEDSYNQPQHF; CDR3 DNA: TGTGCCAGCAGCCTAGAGGACAGCTACAATCAGCCCCAGCATTTT; D gene: .; clone size: many; J gene: TRBJ1-5; V gene: TRBV7-6
CDR3 protein: CASSASWGGNTEAFF; CDR3 DNA: TGTGCCAGCAGTGCTTCATGGGGGGGGAACACTGAAGCTTTCTTT; D gene: .; clone size: .; J gene: TRBJ1-1; V gene: TRBV6-1
CDR3 protein: CASSALGTLHGYTF; CDR3 DNA: TGTGCCAGCAGTGCCCTTGGGACGTTACATGGCTACACCTTC; D gene: .; clone size: many; J gene: TRBJ1-2; V gene: TRBV25-1
CDR3 protein: CAIGGFGTDTQYF; CDR3 DNA: TGTGCCATCGGAGGATTCGGAACAGATACGCAGTATTTT; D gene: .; clone size: few; J gene: TRBJ2-3; V gene: TRBV6-1
CDR3 protein: CATSVGVGTGELFF; CDR3 DNA: TGTGCCACCTCAGTCGGAGTGGGAACCGGGGAGCTGTTTTTT; D gene: .; clone size: .; J gene: TRBJ2-2; V gene: TRBV24-1
CDR3 protein: CASRLVSSGYTF; CDR3 DNA: TGTGCCAGTAGACTGGTTTCTTCTGGCTACACCTTC; D gene: .; clone size: many; J gene: TRBJ1-2; V gene: TRBV5-6
CDR3 protein: CASSIGGSGETQYF; CDR3 DNA: TGTGCCAGTAGTATCGGCGGGTCTGGAGAGACCCAGTACTTC; D gene: .; clone size: few; J gene: TRBJ2-5; V gene: TRBV19
CDR3 protein: CASSLGLAAYTDTQYF; CDR3 DNA: TGTGCCAGCAGCTTGGGACTAGCGGCTTACACAGATACGCAGTATTTT; D gene: TRBD2; clone size: .; J gene: TRBJ2-3; V gene: TRBV5-4
CDR3 protein: CASKESTEGALPHSSTDTQYF; CDR3 DNA: TGCGCCAGCAAGGAGAGCACGGAAGGGGCCCTCCCCCACAGTAGCACAGATACGCAGTATTTT; D gene: .; clone size: .; J gene: TRBJ2-3; V gene: TRBV10-1
CDR3 protein: CSAREGFRSYEQYF; CDR3 DNA: TGCAGTGCTAGAGAGGGGTTTAGGTCCTACGAGCAGTACTTC; D gene: .; clone size: .; J gene: TRBJ2-7; V gene: TRBV20-1
CDR3 protein: CASSDRQFDTEAFF; CDR3 DNA: TGTGCCAGCTCGGATAGACAGTTTGACACTGAAGCTTTCTTT; D gene: .; clone size: .; J gene: TRBJ1-1; V gene: TRBV18
CDR3 protein: CASSEGRVLDNEQFF; CDR3 DNA: TGTGCCAGCAGTGAAGGACGGGTTTTAGACAATGAGCAGTTCTTC; D gene: .; clone size: .; J gene: TRBJ2-1; V gene: TRBV2
CDR3 protein: CASSQTLWGNTIYF; CDR3 DNA: TGTGCCAGCAGCCAGACCCTGTGGGGAAACACCATATATTTT; D gene: .; clone size: .; J gene: TRBJ1-3; V gene: TRBV6-1
CDR3 protein: CSAYSSGGGYNEQFF; CDR3 DNA: TGCAGTGCTTACTCTAGCGGGGGAGGGTACAATGAGCAGTTCTTC; D gene: TRBD2; clone size: .; J gene: TRBJ2-1; V gene: TRBV20-1
CDR3 protein: CASSLVYWGRSGANVLTF; CDR3 DNA: TGTGCCAGCAGCTTAGTGTATTGGGGGCGCTCTGGGGCCAACGTCCTGACTTTC; D gene: .; clone size: many; J gene: TRBJ2-6; V gene: TRBV7-8
CDR3 protein: CSARAKMVETQYF; CDR3 DNA: TGCAGTGCTAGGGCTAAAATGGTAGAGACCCAGTACTTC; D gene: .; clone size: few; J gene: TRBJ2-5; V gene: TRBV20-1
CDR3 protein: CSVQGGHFHGYTF; CDR3 DNA: TGCAGCGTTCAAGGGGGCCACTTCCATGGCTACACCTTC; D gene: TRBD1; clone size: .; J gene: TRBJ1-2; V gene: TRBV29-1
CDR3 protein: CASRLGTRDQPQHF; CDR3 DNA: TGTGCCAGCAGGCTGGGGACCAGGGATCAGCCCCAGCATTTT; D gene: .; clone size: .; J gene: TRBJ1-5; V gene: TRBV6-1
CDR3 protein: CSARLAGVAGNEQFF; CDR3 DNA: TGCAGTGCTAGGCTAGCGGGAGTAGCCGGGAATGAGCAGTTCTTC; D gene: TRBD2; clone size: .; J gene: TRBJ2-1; V gene: TRBV20-1
CDR3 protein: CASADSSTDTQYF; CDR3 DNA: TGCGCCAGCGCGGACTCAAGCACAGATACGCAGTATTTT; D gene: .; clone size: few; J gene: TRBJ2-3; V gene: TRBV5-1
CDR3 protein: CASSERQLYEQYF; CDR3 DNA: TGTGCCAGCAGTGAACGGCAGCTGTACGAGCAGTACTTC; D gene: .; clone size: few; J gene: TRBJ2-7; V gene: TRBV2
CDR3 protein: CASSPLTSGFSTDTQYF; CDR3 DNA: TGTGCCAGCAGCCCATTGACTAGCGGGTTCAGTACAGATACGCAGTATTTT; D gene: TRBD2; clone size: few; J gene: TRBJ2-3; V gene: TRBV5-4
CDR3 protein: CASRPTVGDEAFF; CDR3 DNA: TGTGCCAGCAGACCGACAGTGGGGGATGAAGCTTTCTTT; D gene: .; clone size: many; J gene: TRBJ1-1; V gene: TRBV7-3
CDR3 protein: CASSSDREEQYF; CDR3 DNA: TGTGCCAGCAGCTCGGACAGGGAGGAGCAGTACTTC; D gene: TRBD1; clone size: .; J gene: TRBJ2-7; V gene: TRBV7-9
CDR3 protein: CATRLAGGFTDTQYF; CDR3 DNA: TGTGCCACCCGCCTCGCGGGGGGGTTCACAGATACGCAGTATTTT; D gene: TRBD2; clone size: few; J gene: TRBJ2-3; V gene: TRBV19
CDR3 protein: CASSFFLRNNEKLFF; CDR3 DNA: TGTGCCAGCAGCTTCTTTCTACGGAATAATGAAAAACTGTTTTTT; D gene: .; clone size: few; J gene: TRBJ1-4; V gene: TRBV7-9
CDR3 protein: CASRAGGRNEQFF; CDR3 DNA: TGTGCCAGCAGAGCGGGAGGGAGGAATGAGCAGTTCTTC; D gene: TRBD2; clone size: .; J gene: TRBJ2-1; V gene: TRBV5-4
CDR3 protein: CASSQGPSDTQYF; CDR3 DNA: TGCGCCAGCAGCCAAGGTCCGTCAGATACGCAGTATTTT; D gene: .; clone size: .; J gene: TRBJ2-3; V gene: TRBV4-1